Described below is a single TCR beta chain sequence and its context. No antigen is known for it. No much larger clonotype is one base removed from it; base qualities were not supplied. The sample is drawn from a study of T cells after yellow fever vaccination (dated by TCRdb to 2018 to 2020). Notes on the research overall: Libraries from fractions with low cell numbers were prepared with the SMART-Seq v4 Ultra Low Input RNA kit. Bulk TCR alpha and beta repertoires were sequenced longitudinally to track T-cell clones before and after primary and booster YFV17D yellow fever vaccination. The cohort comprised two healthy male donors, one aged 18 to 30 and one aged 30 to 39 years. Blood was drawn at multiple timepoints before and after primary and secondary immunization, with bulk PBMC replicates and cell subsets isolated.

TCR cDNA was made using 5'RACE template switching, a step that added a universal primer site and unique molecular identifiers. Priming of cDNA synthesis was performed from both the TCR alpha and TCR beta constant segments. Library amplification used two PCR steps, and the second PCR step added sample barcodes and sequencing adapters. Sequencing of the libraries was done on either Illumina HiSeq 2500 (2x100 bp) or NovaSeq (2x150 bp). As for how the authors treated the data: Reads were demultiplexed and collapsed into UMI consensus sequences with MIGEC, and V(D)J alignment was performed with MiXCR. Vaccine-responding clonotypes were identified with edgeR using replicate PBMC samples, with FDR below 0.01 and a log2 fold change above 5 up to day 15 being required. Bulk clonotypes were assigned CD4 or CD8 identity according to which sequenced CD4 or CD8 repertoire held them at higher abundance. The public reads were run again by TCRdb, first through fastp at Q25 and then through MiXCR, and only productive beta chains were kept. When rows share a CDR3 protein, they turn into one entry using the most common DNA and genes. The V and J calls reflect TCRdb's pipeline rather than the authors' work. This sample is represented by roughly 520,000 distinct CDR3 sequences; 20% to 25% of them were singletons. The ten largest clones represent approximately 15% of the sample.

A distance of 18 bases separates the germline ends of V and J, which lose 1 base and 0 bases respectively. For CDR1 and CDR2, the germline V gene (reference sequence) lists SGHAT and FQDESV. Counted from cysteine to phenylalanine, this CDR3 has 19 amino acids. The DNA shown is the 57-base CDR3, in frame from base 1. In the paper's terms, the treatment or condition label means: live attenuated yellow fever vaccine strain. At each blood-draw timepoint, two biological replicates of bulk PBMCs were collected. PBMCs were isolated from peripheral blood using a standard Ficoll-Paque protocol. RNA was extracted with TriZol from bulk PBMCs, CD4 and CD8 fractions, and dextramer-positive and dextramer-negative fractions. The research as a whole found: A small fraction of clonotypes appeared in both the CD4 and CD8 compartments, likely as a result of convergent recombination. Compared with the primary T-cell response, the secondary T-cell response was faster but weaker, reaching its peak on day 5 rather than on day 15. After the booster, most clones that had expanded after primary vaccination were detected again (over 95% of CD4 and over 75% of CD8), suggesting broad maintenance of memory. Computational filtering was needed because FACS-sorted repertoires could contain abundant contaminating clonotypes from the bulk population. Because only a couple of donors were included in the study, the extent to which the findings can be generalized is limited.

Sequencing was performed on PBMCs, taken around 3 weeks after the first yellow fever vaccination. The source is a man aged 18 to 29 who received the YFV17D yellow fever vaccine. The chain links TRBV11-1 with TRBJ2-2; TRBD2 is possibly the D segment (5 matching bases). The CDR3 amino acid sequence is: CASSLGFRGRHANTGELFF. In nucleotides, the sequence is TGTGCCAGCAGCTTAGGATTTCGGGGAAGACACGCGAACACCGGGGAGCTGTTTTTT.